Presented here are 16 T cell receptor beta chains from one specimen sequenced in a study of T cells in Graves' hyperthyroidism and ophthalmopathy. The source material, RNA transcripts, was used to amplify TCR beta CDR3 regions. Primed by the HTBI set, a first-round RT-PCR was run on the TCR CDR3. TCRdb fed the multiplex PCR reads into MiXCR, producing one record per CDR3 protein. The sample has approximately 220,000 distinct CDR3 sequences, 18% seen once. The specimen was blood. The receptors stem from a man aged 35 to 55 with Graves' hyperthyroidism.

Ten or more counts support this clonotype. The genes are TRBV20-1 and TRBJ2-1, with D possibly being TRBD1 or TRBD2 (5 bases each). V gave up 5 bases and J gave up 7 bases, with 21 bases separating them. CDR1 DFQATT and CDR2 SNEGSKA come from the germline V gene (reference sequence). The CDR3 has 15 residues. The CDR3 DNA is TGCAGTGCTGGGACCCCCGGGTACATTTCGAATGAGCAGTTCTTC. It codes for CSAGTPGYISNEQFF.

This clonotype was found a few times. The CDR3 here is CASREPNTEAFF. CDR3 nucleotides: TGTGCCAGCAGGGAGCCGAACACTGAAGCTTTCTTT. V is TRBV6-1 and J is TRBJ1-1; D is undetermined. This CDR3 contains 12 residues. CDR1 is MNHNS, CDR2 SASEGT, per germline. The ends were cut back, 6 bases at V and 1 base at J, with 6 bases in the middle.

This chain uses TRBV4-3 with TRBJ2-1; D is undetermined. The CDR3 has 15 amino acids. The V end lost 1 base, the J end lost 0 bases, and 7 bases lay between the germline ends. Germline V gene data show CDR1 as LGHNA and CDR2 as YSLEER. CDR3 in DNA: TGCGCCAGCAGCCAAGTGTTAAGCTCCTACAATGAGCAGTTCTTC. Its translation is CASSQVLSSYNEQFF.

This clonotype was recorded at least ten times. The rearrangement uses TRBV24-1 and TRBJ1-4, with a weak D call TRBD1 (6 bases). V was clipped by 5 bases and J by 6 bases, with 6 bases between them. Germline CDR1 is KGHDR and CDR2 is SFDVKD. There are 12 residues in the CDR3. The CDR3 DNA reads as TGTGCCACCAGTGGGACAGATGAAAAACTGTTTTTT. Translated: CATSGTDEKLFF.

This chain links TRBV7-6 with TRBJ1-6; D possibly corresponds to TRBD1 (5 bases). The V end lost 2 bases, the J end lost 10 bases, and 12 bases lay between the germline ends. Germline CDR1 SGHVS, CDR2 FNYEAQ. This CDR3 region has 14 residues. The CDR3: CASSLKGEWSPLHF. CDR3 coding DNA: TGTGCCAGCAGCTTAAAAGGGGAATGGTCACCCCTCCACTTT.

This clonotype was seen many times. The V and J genes are TRBV28 and TRBJ1-3, with TRBD1 as a possible D gene (6 bases). Germline V gene lookup returns CDR1 MDHEN and CDR2 SYDVKM. The germline V and J ends were trimmed by 8 bases and 3 bases, with 17 bases remaining between them. The CDR3 contains 15 residues. The CDR3 coding sequence is TGTGCCAGCCCTCCCGCAGGGGATAGTGGAAACACCATATATTTT. This encodes CASPPAGDSGNTIYF.

The CDR3 spells CASSLIATSSYNEQFF. CDR3 nucleotide sequence: TGTGCCAGCAGCTTAATAGCGACTAGCTCTTACAATGAGCAGTTCTTC. The chain is built from TRBV7-3 and TRBJ2-1; 7 positions agree with TRBD2. The CDR3 is made up of 16 amino acids. V dropped 1 base and J dropped 4; count of bases not matched to a gene: 7. CDR1 SGHTA and CDR2 FQGTGA come from the germline V gene.

This clonotype was seen repeatedly, ten times or more. The chain employs TRBV7-8 and TRBJ1-5; D is ambiguous. Trimming removed 2 bases from V and 2 bases from J, with 13 bases in between. From germline, CDR1 is SGHVS and CDR2 FQNEAQ. CDR3 length: 16 residues. The DNA of the CDR3 is TGTGCCAGCAGCTTATTCCTTGGGGTTCGCAATCAGCCCCAGCATTTT. As protein: CASSLFLGVRNQPQHF.

This clonotype showed up just a few times. Relative to the germline gene, one junction end is altered; a read error may explain this. The J gene is TRBJ1-4, the V gene TRBV6-5, with D perhaps TRBD1 (5 bases). Germline V CDR1 and CDR2: MNHEY, SVGAGI. CDR3 size: 16 residues. In nucleotides, the CDR3 is TGTGCCAGCACTTACGGCTCGGGGCACGGAATGAAAAAACTGTTTTTT. Encoded protein: CASTYGSGHGMKKLFF.

The genes are TRBV7-2 and TRBJ2-3; 12 bases fit TRBD2. After removal of 5 bases from V and 4 bases from J, the junction contained 10 bases not matched to a gene. Germline V gene sequence: CDR1 SGHTA, CDR2 FQGNSA. The CDR3 is made up of 17 amino acids. In nucleotides, the CDR3 is TGTGCCAGCAGCCCCGGGTGGCTAGCGGGAGGGGCAGATACGCAGTATTTT. Encoded protein: CASSPGWLAGGADTQYF.

This clonotype was found many times. The chain carries TRBV5-8 and TRBJ1-1; D unresolved. The CDR3 extends over 15 amino acids. Trimming took off 4 bases at V and 3 bases at J, with 16 bases between the two ends. The germline CDR1 and CDR2 sequences are SGHTS and YDEGEE. The CDR3 DNA reads as TGTGCCAGCAGCCCCCCGACCGACCGGCACACTGAAGCTTTCTTT. It codes for CASSPPTDRHTEAFF.

This clonotype has ten or more counts. This chain connects TRBV24-1 to TRBJ2-7; D is uncertain. V lost 4 bases to trimming and J lost 3 bases, with 3 bases between them. This CDR3 has 11 amino acids. Germline V gene lookup returns CDR1 KGHDR and CDR2 SFDVKD. This CDR3 reads CATSEGYEQYF. The CDR3 DNA reads TGTGCCACCAGTGAAGGCTACGAGCAGTACTTC.

This clonotype was observed many times. The rearrangement joins TRBV2 to TRBJ1-1; D not certain. Germline assignment: CDR1 SNHLY and CDR2 FYNNEI. Trimming removed 1 base at V and 4 bases at J, with 10 bases between. CDR3 length equals 14 residues. The CDR3 loop is CASSEEREATEAFF. DNA for the CDR3: TGTGCCAGCAGTGAAGAGCGGGAAGCCACTGAAGCTTTCTTT.

This clonotype has a count of ten or more. J is TRBJ2-5 and V is TRBV12-3 or TRBV12-4; 11 bases agree with TRBD1. V was clipped by 5 bases and J by 1 base; unmatched bases: 9. This CDR3 is built from 17 residues. The CDR3 DNA reads as TGTGCCAGCAGTCCTTGGGGACAGGGGGACCTCCAAGAGACCCAGTACTTC. Translation gives CASSPWGQGDLQETQYF.

This clonotype was seen more than once but under ten times. The chain uses TRBV15 and TRBJ1-2; 7 nucleotides match TRBD1. Trimming cost V 5 bases and J 5 bases; bases outside gene matches: 11. This CDR3 spans 15 amino acids. Germline CDR1 LNHNV, CDR2 YYDKDF (reference sequence). CDR3 sequence reads: CATSSTGQTIYGYTF. The CDR3 DNA sequence: TGTGCCACCAGCTCGACGGGACAGACAATTTATGGCTACACCTTC.

V gene TRBV12-3 or TRBV12-4 combines with J gene TRBJ1-1; D uncertain. CDR3 length: 13 residues. V lost 5 bases and J 0 bases, leaving 7 bases between the germline ends. The CDR3: CASSPDLNTEAFF. The DNA for the CDR3 is TGTGCCAGCAGTCCTGACTTGAACACTGAAGCTTTCTTT.